The sequence of this T cell receptor (beta chain) was determined in a study of blood T cell repertoires in COVID-19. Trimming left V 0 bases short and J 4 bases short, with 12 bases between. This CDR3 is built from 15 residues. The V gene's germline CDR1 is SGHTA and CDR2 FQGNSA. Method: immunoSEQ multiplex PCR; TCRdb's copy keeps in-frame clones and lacks some. The profile shows about 62,000 clones, 86% of them singletons. The sequenced sample was peripheral blood. This sequence originates from an elderly woman with acute or convalescent COVID-19. This chain joins TRBV7-2 and TRBJ1-2; perhaps TRBD1 as D (6 bases). Here the CDR3 reads CASSLALQGGYGYTF. For the CDR3, the DNA is TGTGCCAGCAGCTTAGCATTACAGGGCGGCTATGGCTACACCTTC.